Listed here is a single T cell receptor beta chain. The data were obtained in a study of T cells in Graves' hyperthyroidism and ophthalmopathy. V gave up 2 bases and J gave up 7 bases, with 18 bases separating them. The CDR3 has 16 amino acids. Germline assignment: CDR1 SGHAT and CDR2 FQNNGV. No progression to ophthalmopathy during 18 months of follow-up defined stable disease. The study excluded patients with uncontrolled infection, other autoimmune disease, pregnancy or lactation. PBMCs were sourced from over 8.5 ml fresh peripheral blood. Amplification of TCR beta CDR3 regions used RNA as the template. In the first-round RT-PCR of the TCR CDR3, the HTBI primer set was used. Each CDR3 protein is one row after TCRdb ran MiXCR on the multiplex PCR reads. The sample has fewer than 350,000 distinct CDR3 sequences; approximately 18% are singletons.

The TCR was taken from a woman aged 45-59 years with Graves' hyperthyroidism. Sequenced material: blood. This chain joins TRBV11-2 and TRBJ2-1; either TRBD1 or TRBD2 may supply D (5 bases each). CDR3 protein: CASSLLEGPHGNEQFF. Written as DNA, the CDR3 is TGTGCCAGCAGCTTACTTGAGGGACCACACGGGAATGAGCAGTTCTTC.